These T cell receptor beta chains were read from a single sample in a study of T-cell reconstitution after alpha-beta-depleted transplantation in children. TCRdb reanalysed the PCR reads using MiXCR and keeps one entry per CDR3 protein. The repertoire holds approximately 800,000 distinct CDR3 sequences, with 15% to 20% as singletons. Sample: PBMCs, mostly from graft donor cells, taken 360 days after TCRalphabeta/CD19-depleted stem cell transplant. These receptors were collected from a male patient between 10 and 17 years old who had a stem cell transplant for acute lymphoblastic leukemia, so the T cells may come from the graft donor. Both conserved end residues are part of each CDR3. The order of the fields is clone size, J gene, D gene, V gene, CDR3 protein, CDR3 DNA. The D gene is left open where the match is weak. Clone sizes are given selectively: once, few, many, or a class where the clone is expanded.

few | TRBJ1-1 | TRBD1 | TRBV20-1 | CSAIRTGSGFAEAFF | TGCAGTGCTATTCGGACAGGGTCGGGTTTCGCTGAAGCTTTCTTT
many | TRBJ2-7 | - | TRBV12-3/TRBV12-4 | CASSPFAVVEQYF | TGTGCCAGCAGTCCCTTCGCTGTAGTCGAGCAGTACTTC
few | TRBJ2-1 | TRBD2 | TRBV20-1 | CSANVAGGPHNEQFF | TGCAGTGCCAACGTAGCGGGAGGGCCTCACAATGAGCAGTTCTTC
- | TRBJ2-7 | - | TRBV7-6 | CASSLASDGYEQYF | TGTGCCAGCAGCTTAGCGTCCGACGGCTACGAGCAGTACTTC
- | TRBJ1-2 | TRBD1 | TRBV4-2 | CASSQEGGTGGGYTF | TGTGCCAGCAGCCAAGAAGGAGGGACAGGAGGAGGCTACACCTTC
- | TRBJ2-1 | TRBD2 | TRBV2 | CAAGLAGDNEQFF | TGTGCCGCAGGACTAGCGGGGGACAATGAGCAGTTCTTC
few | TRBJ2-7 | - | TRBV4-1 | CASSQEPAWRDITYEQYF | TGCGCCAGCAGCCAAGAACCAGCTTGGCGGGACATAACCTACGAGCAGTACTTC
many | TRBJ2-7 | - | TRBV12-3/TRBV12-4 | CASSLGGLLYEQYF | TGTGCCAGCAGTTTGGGCGGACTTCTCTACGAGCAGTACTTC
many | TRBJ2-3 | TRBD2 | TRBV20-1 | CSAKRDSGRSTQYF | TGCAGTGCGAAAAGGGATAGCGGGAGGAGTACGCAGTATTTT
- | TRBJ2-1 | TRBD2 | TRBV5-5 | CASSRLAGVSYNEQFF | TGTGCCAGCAGCCGACTAGCGGGGGTCTCCTACAATGAGCAGTTCTTC
few | TRBJ2-5 | - | TRBV25-1 | CASSAPRFRQETQYF | TGTGCCAGCAGTGCCCCACGGTTTAGGCAAGAGACCCAGTACTTC
few | TRBJ2-5 | TRBD2 | TRBV9 | CASSPLEGGGQETQYF | TGTGCCAGCAGCCCTCTGGAGGGCGGGGGCCAAGAGACCCAGTACTTC
- | TRBJ2-7 | TRBD1 | TRBV5-1 | CASSGTGGAGYEQYF | TGCGCCAGCAGCGGTACAGGGGGCGCTGGGTACGAGCAGTACTTC
few | TRBJ2-1 | - | TRBV10-1 | CASSSSDVSSYNEQFF | TGCGCCAGCAGTTCCTCAGACGTAAGCTCCTACAATGAGCAGTTCTTC
- | TRBJ2-7 | - | TRBV12-3/TRBV12-4 | CASRHDNTGRKSYEQYF | TGTGCCAGCAGACACGATAATACAGGGCGTAAGTCCTACGAGCAGTACTTC
few | TRBJ1-2 | - | TRBV10-3 | CAISESGRAYSNYGYTF | TGTGCCATCAGTGAGTCTGGAAGGGCGTACTCTAACTATGGCTACACCTTC
- | TRBJ1-4 | TRBD1 | TRBV6-1 | CASSPQGTDEKLFF | TGTGCCAGCAGCCCACAGGGGACGGATGAAAAACTGTTTTTT
- | TRBJ2-4 | TRBD2 | TRBV5-6 | CASSWGLAGVNIQYF | TGTGCCAGCAGCTGGGGCCTAGCGGGAGTAAACATTCAGTACTTC
- | TRBJ2-1 | TRBD2 | TRBV7-2 | CASGLAGNNEQFF | TGTGCCAGCGGGCTAGCGGGAAACAATGAGCAGTTCTTC
- | TRBJ1-5 | TRBD1 | TRBV29-1 | CSVTGTGPNQPQHF | TGCAGCGTGACCGGGACAGGCCCCAATCAGCCCCAGCATTTT
- | TRBJ2-5 | - | TRBV2 | CASSRSDRALQETQYF | TGTGCCAGCAGTCGCTCCGACAGAGCCCTCCAAGAGACCCAGTACTTC
- | TRBJ2-7 | - | TRBV6-6 | CASSYSTSVGEQYF | TGTGCCAGCAGTTACTCCACCAGCGTAGGCGAGCAGTACTTC
- | TRBJ2-1 | - | TRBV12-3/TRBV12-4 | CASSLAAPTNNNNEQFF | TGTGCCAGCAGTTTAGCGGCCCCGACGAACAACAACAATGAGCAGTTCTTC
many | TRBJ2-7 | TRBD2 | TRBV20-1 | CSARDRLAGIITYEQYF | TGCAGTGCTAGAGACAGACTAGCGGGGATTATTACCTACGAGCAGTACTTC
- | TRBJ1-1 | TRBD1 | TRBV27 | CASYEKTGIGNTEAFF | TGTGCCAGCTACGAGAAGACAGGGATTGGGAACACTGAAGCTTTCTTT
- | TRBJ2-1 | TRBD1 | TRBV30 | CAWSVLDRDSNEQFF | TGTGCCTGGAGTGTACTGGACAGGGACAGCAATGAGCAGTTCTTC
many | TRBJ2-7 | - | TRBV3-1 | CASSQESGVTPTGNF | TGTGCCAGCAGCCAAGAATCCGGTGTTACTCCAACGGGAAACTTC
many | TRBJ1-5 | TRBD1 | TRBV12-3/TRBV12-4 | CASSLHGTGANQPQHF | TGTGCCAGCAGTTTACATGGGACAGGGGCCAATCAGCCCCAGCATTTT
- | TRBJ2-2 | TRBD1 | TRBV5-1 | CASSLETGINTGELFF | TGCGCCAGCAGCTTGGAGACAGGGATTAACACCGGGGAGCTGTTTTTT
- | TRBJ2-7 | TRBD2 | TRBV20-1 | CSASRLAVSYEQYF | TGCAGTGCTAGTCGGCTAGCGGTCTCCTACGAGCAGTACTTC
few | TRBJ2-7 | TRBD1 | TRBV20-1 | CSANQGDRSVYEQYF | TGCAGTGCTAATCAAGGGGACAGGAGTGTCTACGAGCAGTACTTC
few | TRBJ2-7 | - | TRBV5-1 | CASSLGVLTYEQYF | TGCGCCAGCAGCTTGGGTGTTCTAACCTACGAGCAGTACTTC
many | TRBJ2-7 | - | TRBV20-1 | CSAMPDSYEQYF | TGCAGTGCTATGCCGGATTCCTACGAGCAGTACTTC
once | TRBJ2-7 | - | TRBV24-1 | CATTGNYEQYF | TGTGCCACAACAGGGAACTACGAGCAGTACTTC
- | TRBJ1-4 | - | TRBV5-1 | CASSPARVANEKLFF | TGCGCCAGCAGCCCGGCGAGGGTAGCTAATGAAAAACTGTTTTTT
- | TRBJ2-7 | TRBD2 | TRBV20-1 | CSASGGRAIEQYF | TGCAGTGCTAGTGGCGGGAGGGCCATCGAGCAGTACTTC
- | TRBJ2-3 | - | TRBV3-1 | CASSQGVGLANPDTQYF | TGTGCCAGCAGCCAAGGGGTGGGCCTAGCCAACCCAGATACGCAGTATTTT
few | TRBJ2-7 | - | TRBV25-1 | CASTPRQTYEQYF | TGTGCCAGCACCCCTCGGCAGACCTACGAGCAGTACTTC
- | TRBJ2-3 | TRBD2 | TRBV10-3 | CAISGSHGTAGGTDTQYF | TGTGCCATCAGTGGATCCCACGGTACAGCGGGAGGAACAGATACGCAGTATTTT
- | TRBJ2-3 | TRBD2 | TRBV7-7 | CASSQDLAGGPKITDTQYF | TGTGCCAGCAGCCAAGACCTAGCGGGAGGGCCGAAAATCACAGATACGCAGTATTTT
few | TRBJ1-5 | - | TRBV7-2 | CASSLAVLSNQPQHF | TGTGCCAGCAGCTTAGCCGTTCTCAGCAATCAGCCCCAGCATTTT
- | TRBJ2-3 | TRBD2 | TRBV24-1 | CATSDTGTSGNQGDTQYF | TGTGCCACCAGTGATACCGGGACTAGCGGGAACCAGGGGGATACGCAGTATTTT
few | TRBJ2-7 | - | TRBV12-3/TRBV12-4 | CASSLSAAHTYEQYF | TGTGCCAGCAGTTTATCGGCAGCGCACACCTACGAGCAGTACTTC
many | TRBJ1-6 | - | TRBV5-4 | CASSSDPGDSPLHF | TGTGCCAGCAGCTCGGACCCTGGCGATTCACCCCTCCACTTT
- | TRBJ1-5 | - | TRBV18 | CASSPRGAGGNQPQHF | TGTGCCAGCTCACCACGAGGGGCTGGAGGCAATCAGCCCCAGCATTTT
few | TRBJ2-7 | - | TRBV5-1 | CASSSADPGHLREQYF | TGCGCCAGCAGCTCCGCAGACCCGGGACATCTCCGCGAGCAGTACTTC
- | TRBJ2-7 | - | TRBV10-3 | CAISRLGRTYEQYF | TGTGCCATCAGTCGCTTGGGCAGAACCTACGAGCAGTACTTC
- | TRBJ2-7 | - | TRBV20-1 | CSARDQVTSSYEQYF | TGCAGTGCTAGAGACCAGGTGACTAGTTCCTACGAGCAGTACTTC
few | TRBJ2-1 | - | TRBV27 | CASSLRQGNYNEQFF | TGTGCCAGCAGTTTAAGGCAGGGAAACTACAATGAGCAGTTCTTC
many | TRBJ2-1 | TRBD2 | TRBV29-1 | CSGGLAGPSPYNEQFF | TGCAGCGGGGGACTAGCGGGGCCTTCGCCCTACAATGAGCAGTTCTTC